Below are 14 T cell receptor beta chains sequenced from a single sample in a study of cytomegalovirus exposure and HLA in healthy donors. This PCR relied on a set of 60 Vbeta primers and 13 Jbeta primers. Repertoires were generated with immunoSEQ multiplex PCR, while TCRdb's copy carries only in-frame clones and drops some. The sample has 95,000 to 100,000 clones, more than 60% seen once. The sample was PBMCs. All receptors derive from a human donor in good health.

This chain uses TRBV12-5 with TRBJ1-5, with 7 bases that match TRBD1. V lost 7 bases, J lost 6 bases, and 9 bases stayed unmatched. From germline, CDR1 is LGHNT and CDR2 FRNRAP. This CDR3 is 14 amino acids long. Here the CDR3 reads CASATGVTGQPQHF. CDR3 in DNA: TGTGCTAGTGCTACAGGGGTAACCGGTCAGCCCCAGCATTTT.

The chain is built from TRBV10-3 and TRBJ2-7; 13 nucleotides match TRBD2. The CDR3 has 12 residues. Losses at the gene ends were 8 bases for V and 5 bases for J; bases not matched to a gene: 0. The germline V gene encodes CDR1 ENHRY and CDR2 SYGVKD. DNA of the CDR3: TGTGCCATCGGACTAGCGGGAGACGAGCAGTACTTC. Amino acids: CAIGLAGDEQYF.

The rearrangement uses TRBV14 and TRBJ2-7; 8 bases agree with TRBD2. The germline gives CDR1 SGHDN, CDR2 FVKESK. Trimming at V came to 4 bases and at J to 3 bases, leaving 8 bases not matched to a gene. The length of the CDR3 is 15 residues. The CDR3 DNA reads TGTGCCAGCAGCCCCTGGCGGGGGGCTAACTACGAGCAGTACTTC. Translating gives CASSPWRGANYEQYF.

The chain uses TRBV18 and TRBJ1-2; 7 bases are shared with TRBD1. The CDR3 loop spans 15 amino acids. The J segment lost 4 bases and the V segment lost 5 bases, leaving 10 bases of the junction unmatched. Per germline, CDR1 KGHSH and CDR2 LQKENI. The chain's CDR3 is CASSAVDRAIYGYTF. CDR3 nucleotide sequence: TGTGCCAGCTCAGCAGTTGACAGGGCCATCTATGGCTACACCTTC.

This clone came up a few times. The chain recombines TRBV7-2 with TRBJ1-1; D remains ambiguous. Germline V CDR1 and CDR2: SGHTA, FQGNSA. There are 12 residues in the CDR3. V was cut by 5 bases and J by 7 bases, with 11 bases left in between. The CDR3 bases are TGTGCCAGCAGCCCGCGCGATGTTGAAGCTTTCTTT. Residues: CASSPRDVEAFF.

The chain uses TRBV5-1 and TRBJ1-6, with 7 nucleotides matching TRBD1. The V and J ends lost 0 bases and 3 bases, in that order; junction bases with no gene match: 0. This CDR3 spans 15 amino acids. CDR1 SGHRS and CDR2 YFSETQ come from the germline V gene. This chain's CDR3 is CASSLAGGYNSPLHF. The CDR3 DNA reads TGCGCCAGCAGCTTGGCAGGGGGCTATAATTCACCCCTCCACTTT.

J is TRBJ2-3 and V is TRBV7-7; possible D gene TRBD1, 5 bases. Germline V gene sequence: CDR1 SSHAT, CDR2 FNYEAQ (reference sequence). This CDR3 is built from 14 residues. V lost 7 bases to trimming and J lost 2 bases, with 13 bases between them. The CDR3: CASKGSSSTDTQYF. CDR3 nucleotide sequence: TGTGCCAGCAAGGGGTCGTCTTCCACAGATACGCAGTATTTT. The full variable domain, in which reference TRBV7-7 and TRBJ2-3 provide the parts outside the CDR3, is GAGVSQSPRYKVTKRGQDVTLRCDPISSHATLYWYQQALGQGPEFLTYFNYEAQPDKSGLPSDRFSAERPEGSISTLTIQRTEQRDSAMYRCASKGSSSTDTQYFGPGTRLTVL.

This sequence joins TRBV6-5 and TRBJ2-3; TRBD2 agrees at 8 bases. CDR3 length: 15 residues. Trimming cost V 7 bases and J 2 bases; bases outside gene matches: 8. Looked up from germline, CDR1 is MNHEY and CDR2 is SVGAGI. DNA of the CDR3: TGTGCCAGCACACCTAGCGGGCCCTACACAGATACGCAGTATTTT. Translating gives CASTPSGPYTDTQYF.

This chain uses TRBV15 with TRBJ2-3; 9 bases line up with TRBD1. The CDR3 is made up of 15 amino acids. J was trimmed by 3 bases and V by 1 base; bases with no gene match: 2. CDR1 is LNHNV and CDR2 is YYDKDF in the germline V gene (reference sequence). The DNA of the CDR3 is TGTGCCACCAGCAGAGGAGGACAGGGGACAGATACGCAGTATTTT. Its translation is CATSRGGQGTDTQYF.

V and J are TRBV6-1 and TRBJ2-5; 8 bases are shared with TRBD1. The DNA end is a closer match to TRBJ2-7, so the J assignment may be wrong. The CDR3 loop spans 14 amino acids. CDR1 and CDR2 from the germline V gene are MNHNS and SASEGT. In DNA form, the CDR3 reads TGTGCCAGCAGTGAAAGGGACAGGTCCTACGAGCAGTACTTC. Translation gives CASSERDRSYEQYF.

The CDR3 DNA reads TGCGCCAGCAGCTTTAGCGGGAGGATCGACGAGCAGTACTTC. Its translation: CASSFSGRIDEQYF. V gene TRBV5-1 combines with J gene TRBJ2-7, with 10 bases aligning to TRBD2. CDR3 length equals 14 residues. Unmatched junction bases numbered 4, after V lost 2 bases and J lost 5 bases. Germline V gives CDR1 SGHRS, CDR2 YFSETQ.

By its share, this clone is medium-sized. The V and J genes are TRBV5-8 and TRBJ1-2, with D possibly matching TRBD1 (6 bases). This CDR3 has 12 residues. Deletions cut 5 bases from V and 7 bases from J, with 12 bases between. Germline-derived CDR1 and CDR2 are SGHTS and YDEGEE. The CDR3 loop is CASSSRGAGYTF. DNA of the CDR3: TGTGCCAGCAGTTCTCGGGGGGCTGGCTACACCTTC.

This clone was counted many times. This rearrangement joins TRBV5-1 to TRBJ2-1, with 7 bases fitting TRBD2. V lost 4 bases to trimming and J lost 6 bases; unmatched junction nucleotides: 22. The CDR3 covers 19 residues. CDR1 is SGHRS, CDR2 YFSETQ, per germline. CDR3 in amino acids: CASSQEGRGLAPPGNEQFF. CDR3 nucleotides: TGCGCCAGCAGCCAAGAGGGGCGGGGGTTAGCCCCTCCGGGCAATGAGCAGTTCTTC.

The CDR3 loop reads CASSMGGLRDNTEAFF. Written as DNA, the CDR3 is TGTGCCAGTAGTATGGGGGGGTTAAGGGACAACACTGAAGCTTTCTTT. The rearrangement joins TRBV19 to TRBJ1-1; a possible D gene is TRBD1 (5 bases). In germline, CDR1 is LNHDA, CDR2 SQIVND (reference sequence). Trimming took 3 bases from V and 2 from J, leaving 16 bases between them. This CDR3 contains 16 residues.